These 10 T cell receptor beta chains were all obtained from the same sample, sequenced in a study of OX40 agonist ivuxolimab in advanced cancers. The method was immunoSEQ multiplex PCR; TCRdb's version includes in-frame clones alone and lacks a portion of them. Among 72,000 or so clones listed, around 90% were seen once. Sequenced here: CD4+ or CD8+ T cells sorted from blood, sampled in a trial of the OX40 agonist ivuxolimab. The receptors derive from an adult with an advanced solid tumor such as melanoma, head and neck, liver or kidney cancer.

The chain employs TRBV7-3 and TRBJ2-2; 8 nucleotides match TRBD1. The CDR3 runs 14 residues. J lost 7 bases, V lost 8 bases, and 9 bases had no gene match. The germline CDR1 and CDR2 sequences are SGHTA and FQGTGA. The chain's CDR3 is CASRSGGSVGELFF. CDR3 nucleotides: TGTGCCAGCCGGTCAGGGGGCTCGGTCGGGGAGCTGTTTTTT.

This clone was observed a handful of times. This chain uses TRBV5-1 with TRBJ2-3; D may be TRBD1 (7 bases). Germline CDR1 is SGHRS and CDR2 is YFSETQ. V was pared by 5 bases and J by 0 bases, with 16 bases between. CDR3 size: 16 residues. In DNA, the CDR3 is TGCGCCAGCAGAAGTCAGGGGGGCTCTAGCACAGATACGCAGTATTTT. Its protein product is CASRSQGGSSTDTQYF.

The CDR3 nucleotides are TGTGCCAGCAACGACAGGGTCGGTGTTGGAAACACCATATATTTT. Amino acid sequence: CASNDRVGVGNTIYF. The gene calls are TRBV2 and TRBJ1-3, with TRBD1 identical over 7 bases. Germline assignment: CDR1 SNHLY and CDR2 FYNNEI. This CDR3 is built from 15 residues. V trimming: 7 bases; J trimming: 3 bases; junction bases outside the gene matches: 9.

The chain carries TRBV9 and TRBJ2-5; D unclear. This CDR3 is built from 13 residues. Germline lookup yields CDR1 SGDLS and CDR2 YYNGEE. V lost 4 bases to trimming and J lost 3 bases, with 10 bases between them. Written as DNA, the CDR3 is TGTGCCAGCAGCCCCCGGCCTAAAGAGACCCAGTACTTC. As protein: CASSPRPKETQYF.

The chain joins TRBV28 to TRBJ2-5; D tentatively reads TRBD1 or TRBD2 (5 bases each). Germline assignment: CDR1 MDHEN and CDR2 SYDVKM. This CDR3 comprises 16 residues. V lost 6 bases to trimming and J lost 2 bases, with 19 bases between them. CDR3 amino acids: CASSLVGVGRQETQYF. In DNA, the CDR3 is TGTGCCAGCAGCCTGGTAGGGGTTGGGAGACAAGAGACCCAGTACTTC.

The rearrangement joins TRBV6-5 to TRBJ1-4; tentative D call: TRBD1 (5 bases). Trimming removed 0 bases from V and 10 bases from J, with 6 bases in between. This CDR3 is 12 amino acids long. In germline, CDR1 is MNHEY, CDR2 SVGAGI. As DNA, the CDR3 is TGTGCCAGCAGTTACTCGAGGGGAAAACTGTTTTTT. Protein product: CASSYSRGKLFF.

V usage is TRBV4-1 and J usage is TRBJ1-5, with D uncertain. CDR1 MGHRA and CDR2 YSYEKL come from the germline V gene. CDR3 length: 16 amino acids. V was cut by 0 bases and J by 3 bases, with 12 bases left in between. CDR3 DNA: TGCGCCAGCAGCCAAGAAGGTAGCAGGATCAATCAGCCCCAGCATTTT. It yields the protein CASSQEGSRINQPQHF.

V usage is TRBV7-3 and J usage is TRBJ1-2; possible D gene TRBD1, 6 bases. Looked up from germline, CDR1 is SGHTA and CDR2 is FQGTGA. Trimming shortened V by 2 bases and J by 6 bases, and 19 bases separated the two germline ends. The CDR3 sequence is 16 residues long. The CDR3 sequence is CASSLSAGARYNGYTF. For the CDR3, the DNA is TGTGCCAGCAGCTTATCGGCAGGGGCGAGGTATAATGGCTACACCTTC.

The chain employs TRBV27 and TRBJ2-3, with TRBD2 matching 7 bases. The CDR3 consists of 15 residues. J was trimmed by 2 bases and V by 6 bases; bases with no gene match: 8. Germline loops: CDR1 MNHEY, CDR2 SMNVEV (reference sequence). The CDR3 reads CASSPGGTDTDTQYF. The CDR3 DNA reads as TGTGCCAGCAGCCCGGGGGGAACGGACACAGATACGCAGTATTTT.

This clone has a single count. V usage is TRBV10-2 and J usage is TRBJ2-6; TRBD1 agrees at 9 bases. The CDR3 spans 15 residues. The germline V gene has CDR1 WSHSY and CDR2 SAAADI. V lost 6 bases and J lost 2; bases outside the gene matches: 2. The CDR3 protein is CASRTGGTGANVLTF. Here the CDR3 DNA reads TGCGCCAGCAGAACAGGGGGCACTGGGGCCAACGTCCTGACTTTC.